One TCR beta chain is described in this entry. Its antigen is unidentified. This record belongs to a study of somatic mutations in cytotoxic T cells in rheumatoid arthritis. About the research overall: The researchers flow-sorted some T-cell populations stained with V beta antibodies and got nearly 100% purity, and these included V beta1+ cells sequenced for TCRB.

After CD4+ and CD8+ cells were isolated by positive magnetic bead selection, their purity was checked by flow cytometry. Clones were sequenced by immunoSEQ multiplex PCR, and TCRdb holds only the in-frame ones, with some missing. The table includes more than 20,000 clones, 82% detected once. The germline V and J ends were trimmed by 8 bases and 4 bases, with 9 bases remaining between them. Germline assignment: CDR1 SNHLY and CDR2 FYNNEI. The CDR3 sequence is 13 residues long. Study-wide findings and caveats: Increasing age coincided with elevated CD8+ clonality among rheumatoid arthritis patients, though not among healthy controls.

The chain recombines TRBV2 with TRBJ2-6; no clear D gene. The source of this sequence is a man in his fifties or sixties in good health. Sequenced input: CD8+ T cells sorted from blood. Here the CDR3 DNA reads TGTGCCAGCCCAGGAGAGGGGGCCAACGTCCTGACTTTC. This encodes CASPGEGANVLTF. The full variable domain, completed using reference TRBV2 and TRBJ2-6, is EPEVTQTPSHQVTQMGQEVILRCVPISNHLYFYWYRQILGQKVEFLVSFYNNEISEKSEIFDDQFSVERPDGSNFTLKIRSTKLEDSAMYFCASPGEGANVLTFGAGSRLTVL.